The next 25 T cell receptor beta chains were all read from a single sample in a study of CD4 T cells in relation to SARS-CoV-2 and coronaviruses. Their antigens remain unidentified. Clones were read by immunoSEQ multiplex PCR, and TCRdb kept only the in-frame ones, dropping some. The sample contains fewer than 45,000 clones, about 87% of which appear only once. The sequencing sample was made of naive CD4+ T cells from PBMCs, cultured in vitro. Subset: naive CD4+ T cells isolated by negative enrichment. The origin of the receptors is an adult with COVID-19.

This clone is a singleton in its sample. J is TRBJ1-4 and V is TRBV2; D possibly corresponds to TRBD1 (5 bases). CDR1 is SNHLY and CDR2 is FYNNEI in the germline V gene. The CDR3 sequence is 14 residues long. Trimming removed 6 bases at V and 5 bases at J, with 13 bases between. The CDR3: CASRLTERNEKLFF. The CDR3 bases are TGTGCCAGCAGGCTGACAGAACGGAATGAAAAACTGTTTTTT.

The chain combines TRBV4-1 with TRBJ2-1, with TRBD2 matching 11 bases. The CDR3 sequence is 15 residues long. After removal of 0 bases from V and 15 bases from J, the junction contained 10 bases not matched to a gene. Per germline, CDR1 MGHRA and CDR2 YSYEKL. In DNA, the CDR3 is TGCGCCAGCAGCCAAGAGGGACTAGCGGCTAAGAGCAGGTTCTTC. It specifies CASSQEGLAAKSRFF.

J is TRBJ2-4 and V is TRBV7-2, with D tentatively TRBD1 (6 bases). The germline V gene has CDR1 SGHTA and CDR2 FQGNSA. The CDR3 has 17 amino acids. V was cut by 1 base and J by 0 bases, with 13 bases left in between. The CDR3 DNA is TGTGCCAGCAGCTTAGGTATGGCAGGGGCAGCCAAAAACATTCAGTACTTC. Translation: CASSLGMAGAAKNIQYF.

The chain carries TRBV2 and TRBJ2-3; no reliable D call. V gave up 4 bases and J gave up 2 bases, with 16 bases separating them. The V gene's germline CDR1 is SNHLY and CDR2 FYNNEI. CDR3 size: 16 residues. This CDR3 reads CASSVLAARFTDTQYF. DNA of the CDR3: TGTGCCAGCAGTGTCTTAGCAGCCCGTTTCACAGATACGCAGTATTTT.

The J gene is TRBJ1-2, the V gene TRBV5-1; D perhaps matches TRBD1 (5 bases). This CDR3 has 15 residues. The V gene lost 0 bases and the J gene lost 3 bases, with 12 bases spanning the gap. CDR1 SGHRS and CDR2 YFSETQ come from the germline V gene. CDR3 in amino acids: CASSLGGREHYGYTF. CDR3 in DNA: TGCGCCAGCAGCTTGGGGGGCAGAGAGCACTATGGCTACACCTTC.

The chain has TRBV12-3 or TRBV12-4 and TRBJ1-1; D is unclear. V lost 5 bases and J lost 0, with 7 bases in between. This CDR3 is built from 13 residues. Written as DNA, the CDR3 is TGTGCCAGCAGTCCCGCGGTGAACACTGAAGCTTTCTTT. It codes for CASSPAVNTEAFF.

V is TRBV7-6 and J is TRBJ2-1; 10 bases match TRBD2. Trimming removed 2 bases from V and 8 bases from J; junction bases left unmatched: 9. Germline V gene data show CDR1 as SGHVS and CDR2 as FNYEAQ. The CDR3 is 16 amino acids. The CDR3 DNA follows: TGTGCCAGCAGCTTAATCTCTAGCGGGGGTGGAGATGAGCAGTTCTTC. This encodes CASSLISSGGGDEQFF.

The V gene is TRBV19, the J gene TRBJ1-1; D unresolved. The CDR3 totals 14 residues. V was pared by 9 bases and J by 5 bases, with 19 bases between. The germline gives CDR1 LNHDA, CDR2 SQIVND (reference sequence). The CDR3 region has the DNA TGTGCCAGCCAACTTGAGCAAGGGCGGACTGAAGCTTTCTTT. The encoded protein is CASQLEQGRTEAFF.

The chain carries TRBV3-1 (or the pseudogene TRBV3-2) and TRBJ1-6; D unclear. The V gene's germline CDR1 is LGHDT and CDR2 YNNKEL (reference sequence). The CDR3 has 16 amino acids. V lost 1 base to trimming and J lost 7 bases, with 14 bases between them. CDR3 coding DNA: TGTGCCAGCAGCCAAGGGCCCCCCACACTCAATTCACCCCTCCACTTT. Translation gives CASSQGPPTLNSPLHF.

The chain has TRBV4-1 and TRBJ2-2, with a weak D call TRBD1 (6 bases). This CDR3 comprises 17 residues. Trimming took 0 bases from V and 3 from J, leaving 14 bases between them. The germline gives CDR1 MGHRA, CDR2 YSYEKL. CDR3 loop: CASSQEPAGQYTGELFF. The CDR3 nucleotides read TGCGCCAGCAGCCAAGAGCCGGCAGGACAGTACACCGGGGAGCTGTTTTTT.

The V call is TRBV19, the J call TRBJ1-5; possible D gene TRBD1, 5 bases. The CDR3 is made up of 13 amino acids. V was clipped by 3 bases and J by 7 bases, with 10 bases between them. Looked up from germline, CDR1 is LNHDA and CDR2 is SQIVND (reference sequence). CDR3 sequence reads: CASSMGVWQPQHF. CDR3 DNA sequence: TGTGCCAGTAGTATGGGGGTCTGGCAGCCCCAGCATTTT.

J is TRBJ2-7 and V is TRBV2; 9 bases line up with TRBD1. The CDR3 loop spans 13 amino acids. After removal of 6 bases from V and 5 bases from J, the junction contained 5 bases not matched to a gene. Germline CDR1 and CDR2: SNHLY and FYNNEI. CDR3 loop: CASRWTGVNEQYF. The DNA for the CDR3 is TGTGCCAGCAGATGGACAGGGGTCAACGAGCAGTACTTC.

This clone was seen a few times. This CDR3 is CASSLEGRGRVLGNEQFF. CDR3 nucleotides: TGTGCCAGCAGCTTAGAGGGACGGGGGAGGGTTTTAGGCAATGAGCAGTTCTTC. The V and J genes are TRBV7-9 and TRBJ2-1, with 7 bases matching TRBD2. CDR3 length equals 18 residues. Germline V gene lookup returns CDR1 SEHNR and CDR2 FQNEAQ (reference sequence). Losses at the gene ends were 1 base for V and 6 bases for J; bases not matched to a gene: 15.

The chain links TRBV5-1 to TRBJ2-1, with no clear D. The CDR3 is 14 amino acids. The V gene's germline CDR1 is SGHRS and CDR2 YFSETQ. The V end was cut by 0 bases, the J end by 2 bases, with 6 bases between. CDR3 region: CASSLGIPYNEQFF. The DNA of the CDR3 is TGCGCCAGCAGCTTGGGAATCCCCTACAATGAGCAGTTCTTC.

The chain has TRBV9 and TRBJ2-1; TRBD2 aligns across 11 bases. From germline, CDR1 is SGDLS and CDR2 YYNGEE. CDR3 length: 17 amino acids. V lost 4 bases, J lost 4 bases, and 10 bases stayed unmatched. The CDR3 reads CASSSPLAGGHYNEQFF. In DNA form, the CDR3 reads TGTGCCAGCAGCTCCCCCCTAGCGGGAGGCCATTACAATGAGCAGTTCTTC. The variable domain in full, with the rest retrieved from reference TRBV9 and TRBJ2-1, is DSGVTQTPKHLITATGQRVTLRCSPRSGDLSVYWYQQSLDQGLQFLIQYYNGEERAKGNILERFSAQQFPDLHSELNLSSLELGDSALYFCASSSPLAGGHYNEQFFGPGTRLTVL.

The chain recombines TRBV7-2 with TRBJ2-5; TRBD2 agrees at 10 bases. The CDR3 spans 16 residues. Trimming took 1 base from V and 5 from J; bases not matched to a gene: 7. The germline gives CDR1 SGHTA, CDR2 FQGNSA. CDR3 bases: TGTGCCAGCAGCTTAGAGCCTAGCGGGGGACGGGAGACCCAGTACTTC. Amino acids: CASSLEPSGGRETQYF.

The chain is built from TRBV5-1 and TRBJ2-1, with 9 nucleotides matching TRBD2. The V segment lost 0 bases and the J segment 4 bases; nucleotides outside the gene matches: 2. Looked up from germline, CDR1 is SGHRS and CDR2 is YFSETQ. This CDR3 is 15 amino acids long. In DNA form, the CDR3 reads TGCGCCAGCAGCTTGGCCACTAGCGGGTACAATGAGCAGTTCTTC. It encodes CASSLATSGYNEQFF.

The chain combines TRBV28 with TRBJ2-1; possibly TRBD2 for D (6 bases). CDR1 and CDR2 from the germline V gene are MDHEN and SYDVKM. With 3 bases removed from V and 6 bases from J, the gap between germline ends came to 15 bases. The CDR3 consists of 15 residues. The CDR3 nucleotides are TGTGCCAGCAGTTTCTCCGGGAGTAAGGTCAATGAGCAGTTCTTC. Translated, it gives CASSFSGSKVNEQFF.

In its sample, this clone was seen once. The rearrangement links TRBV2 to TRBJ1-2, with TRBD1 matching 7 bases. The CDR3 is 17 amino acids. CDR1 and CDR2 from the germline V gene are SNHLY and FYNNEI. V lost 3 bases to trimming and J lost 3 bases; unmatched junction nucleotides: 13. CDR3 loop: CASSDSQGVLSYYGYTF. In nucleotides, the CDR3 is TGTGCCAGCAGTGATTCTCAGGGGGTCCTGTCTTACTATGGCTACACCTTC.

The chain couples TRBV2 to TRBJ2-1, with TRBD2 identical over 7 bases. The CDR3 spans 14 residues. V lost 4 bases to trimming and J lost 4 bases; unmatched junction nucleotides: 4. Germline V lookup: CDR1 SNHLY, CDR2 FYNNEI. CDR3 DNA sequence: TGTGCCAGCAGTGGAAGGACTAGATACAATGAGCAGTTCTTC. It is translated as CASSGRTRYNEQFF.

CDR3 coding DNA: TGTGCCATCAGCCCGGGACAGGGGCATCTAGCTTTCTTT. Translating it yields CAISPGQGHLAFF. The chain uses TRBV10-3 and TRBJ1-1; the match to TRBD1 covers 10 bases. J gave up 10 bases and V 6 bases, and 8 bases lay outside the gene matches. CDR1 and CDR2 from the germline V gene are ENHRY and SYGVKD. The CDR3 loop spans 13 amino acids.

The V gene is TRBV7-2, the J gene TRBJ1-1, with TRBD1 matching 9 bases. J was trimmed by 4 bases and V by 4 bases; bases with no gene match: 7. In germline, CDR1 is SGHTA, CDR2 FQGNSA. The CDR3 runs to 15 residues. The chain's CDR3 is CASSYGTGKLTEAFF. CDR3 bases: TGTGCCAGCAGCTACGGGACAGGGAAACTCACTGAAGCTTTCTTT.

V is TRBV25-1 and J is TRBJ2-1; 10 nucleotides agree with TRBD2. Germline CDR1 is MGHDK and CDR2 is SYGVNS. With V trimmed by 3 bases and J by 4 bases, 3 bases remained unmatched. This CDR3 has 15 residues. The CDR3 is CASSDLAGDYNEQFF. CDR3 DNA sequence: TGTGCCAGCAGTGATCTAGCGGGAGATTACAATGAGCAGTTCTTC.

The chain couples TRBV5-1 to TRBJ2-1, with TRBD2 identical over 11 bases. The V segment lost 2 bases and the J segment 7 bases; nucleotides outside the gene matches: 5. The CDR3 is 15 amino acids. Germline lookup yields CDR1 SGHRS and CDR2 YFSETQ. CDR3 sequence: CASSFTSGSLNEQFF. The CDR3 DNA sequence: TGCGCCAGCAGCTTTACTAGCGGGAGCTTGAATGAGCAGTTCTTC.

The chain links TRBV2 to TRBJ2-3; no definite D call. Germline-derived CDR1 and CDR2 are SNHLY and FYNNEI. The ends were cut back, 5 bases at V and 5 bases at J, with 14 bases in the middle. The CDR3 is 14 amino acids. This CDR3 is CASSTAGQRDTQYF. The CDR3 DNA reads TGTGCCAGCAGTACGGCAGGTCAAAGAGATACGCAGTATTTT.